The clone carrying this T cell receptor beta chain was observed a few times. Its antigen is not identified. These data come from a study of chemoradiotherapy in HPV16-positive cancers. This CDR3 spans 12 amino acids. Trimming cost V 2 bases and J 1 base, with 1 base left between them. Germline V gives CDR1 ENHRY, CDR2 SYGVKD. Profiling relied on immunoSEQ multiplex PCR, and the TCRdb table lists in-frame clones only, not all of them. The repertoire holds about 15,000 clones, 65% to 80% seen once, with roughly 8% in the top ten. General study results and limits: Better recurrence-free survival went with HPV-responsive T-cell expansion in HPV16-positive patients.

This chain connects TRBV10-3 to TRBJ2-3; unclear D gene. The sequence came from a human donor with HPV-associated anogenital cancer. Source: tumor tissue, taken from a patient who underwent chemoradiotherapy. CDR3 loop: CAISEGTDTQYF. CDR3 coding DNA: TGTGCCATCAGTGAGGGCACAGATACGCAGTATTTT.